This is a list of T cell receptor beta chains from one sample in a study of blood T cell repertoires in COVID-19. Assay used: immunoSEQ multiplex PCR; TCRdb lists only in-frame clones, some missing. The table lists under 250,000 clones, over 80% of them singletons. The material sequenced was peripheral blood. These receptors originate from a woman aged 70 to 79 with active or convalescent COVID-19. CDR3s include the opening cysteine and the closing phenylalanine or tryptophan. Each record gives: J gene, D gene, clone size, V gene, CDR3 protein, CDR3 DNA. The D gene is left open where the match is weak. Rows give clone size only sometimes, using once, few, many, or a class for an expanded clone.

J: TRBJ2-7
D: -
size: -
V: TRBV7-9
CDR3: CASSPNDGATYF
DNA: TGTGCCAGCAGCCCAAACGATGGTGCCACATACTTC

J: TRBJ2-3
D: TRBD2
size: -
V: TRBV7-2
CDR3: CASSFGTSGDTQYF
DNA: TGTGCCAGCAGCTTCGGGACTAGCGGAGATACGCAGTATTTT

J: TRBJ2-7
D: TRBD2
size: -
V: TRBV6-2/TRBV6-3
CDR3: CASSPLAGATVWQQYF
DNA: TGTGCCAGCAGCCCACTAGCGGGGGCCACGGTTTGGCAGCAGTACTTC

J: TRBJ1-6
D: TRBD1
size: -
V: TRBV5-4
CDR3: CASSPSNPGGYNSPLHF
DNA: TGTGCCAGCAGCCCCTCGAATCCAGGGGGGTATAATTCACCCCTCCACTTT

J: TRBJ2-7
D: TRBD2
size: -
V: TRBV29-1
CDR3: CSVVLGASGRAHEQYF
DNA: TGCAGCGTTGTTCTCGGGGCTAGCGGGAGGGCTCACGAGCAGTACTTC

J: TRBJ2-2
D: -
size: -
V: TRBV5-1
CDR3: CASSRQANTGELFF
DNA: TGCGCCAGCAGCAGACAGGCGAACACCGGGGAGCTGTTTTTT

J: TRBJ1-1
D: -
size: -
V: TRBV5-1
CDR3: CASSPLLNTEAFF
DNA: TGCGCCAGCAGCCCCTTATTGAACACTGAAGCTTTCTTT

J: TRBJ1-1
D: -
size: -
V: TRBV29-1
CDR3: CSVERVTEAFF
DNA: TGCAGCGTTGAGAGGGTCACTGAAGCTTTCTTT

J: TRBJ2-2
D: -
size: -
V: TRBV7-9
CDR3: CASSSGLSTGELFF
DNA: TGTGCCAGCAGCTCGGGACTCTCCACCGGGGAGCTGTTTTTT

J: TRBJ1-4
D: TRBD1
size: -
V: TRBV7-9
CDR3: CASSPPGQGEKLFF
DNA: TGTGCCAGCAGCCCTCCGGGACAGGGGGAAAAACTGTTTTTT

J: TRBJ2-7
D: -
size: -
V: TRBV18
CDR3: CASSPNAGLGDEQYF
DNA: TGTGCCAGCTCACCAAATGCGGGCTTAGGCGACGAGCAGTACTTC

J: TRBJ1-4
D: -
size: -
V: TRBV18
CDR3: CASSPQPGHINEKLFF
DNA: TGTGCCAGCTCACCACAACCGGGACACATTAATGAAAAACTGTTTTTT

J: TRBJ2-2
D: -
size: -
V: TRBV10-1
CDR3: CASSRGLPTGELFF
DNA: TGCGCCTCATCCCGAGGGCTTCCCACCGGGGAGCTGTTTTTT

J: TRBJ2-1
D: TRBD2
size: few
V: TRBV7-3
CDR3: CASSSGLGTSGNEQFF
DNA: TGTGCCAGCAGCTCGGGGCTGGGGACTAGCGGGAATGAGCAGTTCTTC

J: TRBJ1-6
D: -
size: -
V: TRBV9
CDR3: CASSVARRGKVYNSPLHF
DNA: TGTGCCAGCAGCGTAGCTCGGAGGGGAAAGGTATATAATTCACCCCTCCACTTT

J: TRBJ1-4
D: TRBD1
size: -
V: TRBV4-2
CDR3: CASSTRQGPMEKLFF
DNA: TGTGCCAGCAGCACCCGACAGGGTCCAATGGAAAAACTGTTTTTT

J: TRBJ2-7
D: TRBD2
size: -
V: TRBV29-1
CDR3: CSVDKASGIGYEQYF
DNA: TGCAGCGTTGATAAGGCTAGCGGGATAGGTTACGAGCAGTACTTC

J: TRBJ2-5
D: TRBD2
size: -
V: TRBV9
CDR3: CASSVAPGGGQETQYF
DNA: TGTGCCAGCAGCGTAGCCCCGGGAGGGGGGCAAGAGACCCAGTACTTC

J: TRBJ2-6
D: -
size: -
V: TRBV3-1/TRBV3-2
CDR3: CASSQGRPGANVLTF
DNA: TGTGCCAGCAGCCAAGGCAGGCCCGGGGCCAACGTCCTGACTTTC

J: TRBJ2-2
D: TRBD2
size: -
V: TRBV2
CDR3: CASSTTSGEFTGELFF
DNA: TGTGCCAGCAGTACTACTAGCGGGGAATTTACCGGGGAGCTGTTTTTT

J: TRBJ2-6
D: TRBD1
size: -
V: TRBV4-1
CDR3: CASSQRWTGLDSGANVLTF
DNA: TGCGCCAGCAGCCAACGATGGACAGGGTTAGATTCTGGGGCCAACGTCCTGACTTTC

J: TRBJ2-3
D: TRBD1
size: -
V: TRBV5-1
CDR3: CASSWGQDTDTQYF
DNA: TGCGCCAGCAGCTGGGGACAGGACACAGATACGCAGTATTTT

J: TRBJ1-2
D: -
size: -
V: TRBV4-3
CDR3: CASSQAGSGNYGYTF
DNA: TGCGCCAGCAGCCAAGCAGGAAGCGGCAACTATGGCTACACCTTC

J: TRBJ2-1
D: -
size: few
V: TRBV27
CDR3: CASSLTFTGNYNEQFF
DNA: TGTGCCAGCAGTCTCACTTTTACGGGAAACTACAATGAGCAGTTCTTC

J: TRBJ2-2
D: TRBD2
size: -
V: TRBV9
CDR3: CASSVETSGRRRTGELFF
DNA: TGTGCCAGCAGCGTAGAAACTAGCGGGAGAAGGCGGACCGGGGAGCTGTTTTTT

J: TRBJ2-3
D: -
size: -
V: TRBV5-1
CDR3: CASSWGETDTQYF
DNA: TGCGCCAGCAGCTGGGGGGAAACAGATACGCAGTATTTT

J: TRBJ2-1
D: TRBD1
size: few
V: TRBV3-1/TRBV3-2
CDR3: CASSQGQGAMGDNEQFF
DNA: TGTGCCAGCAGCCAAGGACAGGGGGCGATGGGAGACAATGAGCAGTTCTTC

J: TRBJ1-1
D: TRBD1
size: -
V: TRBV6-5
CDR3: CASSYSTGDTEAFF
DNA: TGTGCCAGCAGTTACTCGACAGGGGACACTGAAGCTTTCTTT

J: TRBJ2-7
D: TRBD1
size: -
V: TRBV18
CDR3: CASSIRQGYEQYF
DNA: TGTGCCAGCTCTATCCGACAGGGATACGAGCAGTACTTC

J: TRBJ2-1
D: TRBD2
size: -
V: TRBV10-3
CDR3: CATVASTSGGDNEQFF
DNA: TGTGCCACCGTAGCCTCGACTAGCGGGGGTGACAATGAGCAGTTCTTC

J: TRBJ2-1
D: -
size: -
V: TRBV19
CDR3: CASSIDRGGPEGGVGEQFF
DNA: TGTGCCAGTAGTATAGACAGGGGAGGGCCGGAGGGAGGTGTGGGTGAGCAGTTCTTC

J: TRBJ1-4
D: -
size: -
V: TRBV12-3/TRBV12-4
CDR3: CASSQGTHEKLFF
DNA: TGTGCCAGCAGTCAGGGGACCCACGAAAAACTGTTTTTT

J: TRBJ1-2
D: -
size: -
V: TRBV30
CDR3: CAWSGGFGDGYTF
DNA: TGTGCCTGGAGTGGAGGGTTCGGCGACGGCTACACCTTC

J: TRBJ1-3
D: -
size: once
V: TRBV18
CDR3: CASSLDISGNTIYF
DNA: TGTGCCAGCTCCCTTGACATCTCTGGAAACACCATATATTTT

J: TRBJ1-1
D: -
size: -
V: TRBV18
CDR3: CASSLSYGGANTEAFF
DNA: TGTGCCAGCTCACTCTCCTACGGGGGAGCGAACACTGAAGCTTTCTTT

J: TRBJ2-1
D: -
size: -
V: TRBV28
CDR3: CASSLSSAGSNEQFF
DNA: TGTGCCAGCAGTTTATCGTCGGCGGGGTCAAATGAGCAGTTCTTC

J: TRBJ1-1
D: -
size: -
V: TRBV5-1
CDR3: CASSPGLFVTEAFF
DNA: TGCGCCAGCAGCCCGGGTCTTTTTGTCACTGAAGCTTTCTTT

J: TRBJ1-6
D: -
size: -
V: TRBV7-3
CDR3: CASSMTDQNSPLHF
DNA: TGTGCCAGCAGTATGACAGACCAGAATTCACCCCTCCACTTT